The rows below give T cell receptor beta chains drawn from one sample of a study of identical twins. MiXCR was run by TCRdb on the 5' RACE reads, yielding one entry per CDR3 protein. Here the sample spans 1,800,000 or so distinct CDR3 sequences, roughly a third being singletons. Sequencing was performed on cord blood. The receptors come from a newborn girl in good health. The CDR3 runs from the conserved cysteine through the conserved F or W. The D gene is left open where the match is weak. Not every row has a clone size; where given, it reads once, few, many or a size class.

abundance: -
j_gene: TRBJ1-5
v_gene: TRBV10-3
len: 16
d_gene: TRBD1
CDR3aa: CAISGGGQLVNQPQHF
CDR3nt: TGTGCCATCAGTGGGGGGGGACAGTTAGTCAATCAGCCCCAGCATTTT

abundance: few
j_gene: TRBJ2-5
v_gene: TRBV6-5
len: 13
d_gene: -
CDR3aa: CASSYQYQETQYF
CDR3nt: TGTGCCAGCAGTTACCAGTACCAAGAGACCCAGTACTTC

abundance: many
j_gene: TRBJ2-7
v_gene: TRBV12-3/TRBV12-4
len: 15
d_gene: TRBD2
CDR3aa: CASSPRLAFSYEQYF
CDR3nt: TGTGCCAGCAGTCCCCGACTAGCTTTCTCCTACGAGCAGTACTTC

abundance: -
j_gene: TRBJ2-5
v_gene: TRBV4-2
len: 16
d_gene: TRBD1
CDR3aa: CASSQDRGQGKETQYF
CDR3nt: TGTGCCAGCAGCCAAGATAGAGGACAGGGGAAAGAGACCCAGTACTTC

abundance: few
j_gene: TRBJ2-7
v_gene: TRBV29-1
len: 13
d_gene: -
CDR3aa: CSVVGGLHYEQYF
CDR3nt: TGCAGCGTTGTAGGGGGACTTCACTACGAGCAGTACTTC

abundance: -
j_gene: TRBJ2-7
v_gene: TRBV7-2
len: 15
d_gene: -
CDR3aa: CASSLFGGGPRQQYF
CDR3nt: TGTGCCAGCAGCTTGTTTGGGGGCGGACCGCGACAGCAGTACTTC

abundance: -
j_gene: TRBJ2-1
v_gene: TRBV5-1
len: 10
d_gene: -
CDR3aa: CASLEETQFF
CDR3nt: TGCGCCAGCTTAGAAGAGACCCAGTTCTTC

abundance: few
j_gene: TRBJ2-3
v_gene: TRBV5-1
len: 13
d_gene: -
CDR3aa: CASSDLRTDTQYF
CDR3nt: TGCGCCAGCAGCGACCTCCGCACAGATACGCAGTATTTT

abundance: -
j_gene: TRBJ2-6
v_gene: TRBV27
len: 18
d_gene: TRBD1
CDR3aa: CASSFSGQASSGANVLTF
CDR3nt: TGTGCCAGCAGTTTCTCGGGACAGGCCAGCTCTGGGGCCAACGTCCTGACTTTC

abundance: -
j_gene: TRBJ2-1
v_gene: TRBV25-1
len: 17
d_gene: TRBD1
CDR3aa: CASSPAITGVILNEQFF
CDR3nt: TGTGCCAGCAGTCCAGCCATTACAGGGGTGATATTGAATGAGCAGTTCTTC

abundance: -
j_gene: TRBJ2-3
v_gene: TRBV6-4
len: 14
d_gene: -
CDR3aa: CASKGDPSTDTQYF
CDR3nt: TGTGCCAGCAAAGGGGATCCTTCGACAGATACGCAGTATTTT

abundance: few
j_gene: TRBJ2-1
v_gene: TRBV27
len: 15
d_gene: TRBD2
CDR3aa: CASSFGLAGRYEQFF
CDR3nt: TGTGCCAGCAGTTTCGGGCTAGCGGGAAGATATGAGCAGTTCTTC

abundance: few
j_gene: TRBJ1-6
v_gene: TRBV12-3/TRBV12-4
len: 14
d_gene: -
CDR3aa: CASSLRRLNSPLHF
CDR3nt: TGTGCCAGCAGTTTAAGGCGACTTAATTCACCCCTCCACTTT

abundance: -
j_gene: TRBJ2-1
v_gene: TRBV10-3
len: 16
d_gene: TRBD2
CDR3aa: CAITRTSGGAIDEQFF
CDR3nt: TGTGCCATCACTCGGACTAGCGGGGGGGCCATAGATGAGCAGTTCTTC

abundance: -
j_gene: TRBJ2-1
v_gene: TRBV7-6
len: 18
d_gene: -
CDR3aa: CASSLATGIRSSYNEQFF
CDR3nt: TGTGCCAGCAGCTTAGCAACGGGGATTCGAAGCTCCTACAATGAGCAGTTCTTC

abundance: -
j_gene: TRBJ2-5
v_gene: TRBV5-1
len: 12
d_gene: -
CDR3aa: CASRLGVETQYF
CDR3nt: TGCGCCAGCAGATTGGGGGTGGAGACCCAGTACTTC

abundance: -
j_gene: TRBJ2-2
v_gene: TRBV24-1
len: 15
d_gene: -
CDR3aa: CATSDLVANTGELFF
CDR3nt: TGTGCCACCAGTGATTTGGTAGCGAACACCGGGGAGCTGTTTTTT

abundance: -
j_gene: TRBJ2-2
v_gene: TRBV4-1
len: 17
d_gene: -
CDR3aa: CASSQEGQGFDTGGLFF
CDR3nt: TGCGCCAGCAGCCAAGAAGGGCAGGGGTTCGACACCGGGGGGCTGTTTTTT

abundance: few
j_gene: TRBJ1-5
v_gene: TRBV12-3/TRBV12-4
len: 12
d_gene: -
CDR3aa: CASGRLLQPQHF
CDR3nt: TGTGCCAGCGGCAGGCTTTTGCAGCCCCAGCATTTT

abundance: few
j_gene: TRBJ1-5
v_gene: TRBV7-6
len: 17
d_gene: TRBD1
CDR3aa: CASSLNAGQRLNQPQHF
CDR3nt: TGTGCCAGCAGCTTAAACGCGGGACAGCGCTTAAATCAGCCCCAGCATTTT

abundance: -
j_gene: TRBJ2-2
v_gene: TRBV10-3
len: 14
d_gene: -
CDR3aa: CAISGGSGTGELFF
CDR3nt: TGTGCCATCAGTGGTGGGTCGGGCACCGGGGAGCTGTTTTTT

abundance: -
j_gene: TRBJ2-3
v_gene: TRBV15
len: 15
d_gene: -
CDR3aa: CATSRLGVSTDTQYF
CDR3nt: TGTGCCACCAGCAGACTGGGGGTAAGCACAGATACGCAGTATTTT

abundance: -
j_gene: TRBJ2-7
v_gene: TRBV7-9
len: 15
d_gene: -
CDR3aa: CASSLPDRNSYEQYF
CDR3nt: TGTGCCAGCAGCTTACCCGACAGGAACTCCTACGAGCAGTACTTC

abundance: many
j_gene: TRBJ1-1
v_gene: TRBV3-1
len: 12
d_gene: -
CDR3aa: CASSHRNTEAFF
CDR3nt: TGTGCCAGCAGCCACAGGAACACTGAAGCTTTCTTT

abundance: few
j_gene: TRBJ2-7
v_gene: TRBV25-1
len: 13
d_gene: TRBD2
CDR3aa: CASRTGTSDEQYF
CDR3nt: TGTGCCAGCAGAACCGGGACTAGCGACGAGCAGTACTTC

abundance: -
j_gene: TRBJ1-1
v_gene: TRBV20-1
len: 12
d_gene: -
CDR3aa: CSASVSYWEAFF
CDR3nt: TGCAGTGCTAGCGTCTCGTATTGGGAAGCTTTCTTT

abundance: -
j_gene: TRBJ1-1
v_gene: TRBV15
len: 14
d_gene: TRBD1
CDR3aa: CATSGHRGTTEAFF
CDR3nt: TGTGCCACCAGCGGCCACAGGGGGACGACTGAAGCTTTCTTT

abundance: few
j_gene: TRBJ1-1
v_gene: TRBV12-3/TRBV12-4
len: 15
d_gene: -
CDR3aa: CASSLNPALNTEAFF
CDR3nt: TGTGCCAGCAGTTTGAATCCGGCCCTGAACACTGAAGCTTTCTTT

abundance: -
j_gene: TRBJ1-5
v_gene: TRBV7-2
len: 16
d_gene: -
CDR3aa: CASSLASGNSNQPQHF
CDR3nt: TGTGCCAGCAGCTTAGCGTCAGGAAATAGCAATCAGCCCCAGCATTTT

abundance: -
j_gene: TRBJ1-2
v_gene: TRBV3-1
len: 17
d_gene: TRBD1
CDR3aa: CASSQEVVSAGGNGYTF
CDR3nt: TGTGCCAGCAGCCAAGAAGTGGTTTCGGCAGGGGGGAATGGCTACACCTTC

abundance: few
j_gene: TRBJ2-3
v_gene: TRBV20-1
len: 13
d_gene: -
CDR3aa: CSATSTDTDTQYF
CDR3nt: TGCAGTGCTACATCGACTGACACAGATACGCAGTATTTT

abundance: few
j_gene: TRBJ2-1
v_gene: TRBV4-1
len: 16
d_gene: -
CDR3aa: CASSPTTRTVWDEQFF
CDR3nt: TGCGCCAGCAGCCCGACCACCCGGACTGTTTGGGATGAGCAGTTCTTC

abundance: few
j_gene: TRBJ2-7
v_gene: TRBV6-5
len: 17
d_gene: TRBD1
CDR3aa: CASSYSVHIQGAYEQYF
CDR3nt: TGTGCCAGCAGTTACTCGGTGCATATACAGGGGGCCTACGAGCAGTACTTC

abundance: -
j_gene: TRBJ1-4
v_gene: TRBV6-1
len: 14
d_gene: TRBD1
CDR3aa: CASRWTGSNEKLFF
CDR3nt: TGTGCCAGCAGGTGGACAGGGTCAAACGAAAAACTGTTTTTT

abundance: -
j_gene: TRBJ2-7
v_gene: TRBV6-5
len: 15
d_gene: TRBD2
CDR3aa: CASSYPIAGIYEQYF
CDR3nt: TGTGCCAGCAGTTACCCGATAGCGGGGATCTACGAGCAGTACTTC

abundance: -
j_gene: TRBJ2-1
v_gene: TRBV24-1
len: 17
d_gene: TRBD2
CDR3aa: CATSDGLAGVSYNEQFF
CDR3nt: TGTGCCACCAGTGATGGACTAGCGGGGGTCTCCTACAATGAGCAGTTCTTC

abundance: few
j_gene: TRBJ2-1
v_gene: TRBV9
len: 15
d_gene: -
CDR3aa: CASSVGAGQHNEQFF
CDR3nt: TGTGCCAGCAGCGTAGGGGCGGGTCAACACAATGAGCAGTTCTTC

abundance: few
j_gene: TRBJ2-7
v_gene: TRBV3-1
len: 14
d_gene: -
CDR3aa: CASSQITTDYEQYF
CDR3nt: TGTGCCAGCAGCCAAATAACTACTGACTACGAGCAGTACTTC

abundance: -
j_gene: TRBJ1-2
v_gene: TRBV20-1
len: 11
d_gene: -
CDR3aa: CSVGQFYGYTF
CDR3nt: TGCAGTGTAGGACAGTTTTATGGCTACACCTTT

abundance: few
j_gene: TRBJ2-7
v_gene: TRBV27
len: 13
d_gene: -
CDR3aa: CASSWARSYEQYF
CDR3nt: TGTGCCAGCAGTTGGGCTAGATCCTACGAGCAGTACTTC

abundance: -
j_gene: TRBJ1-2
v_gene: TRBV14
len: 16
d_gene: -
CDR3aa: CASSQGTSGTPYGYTF
CDR3nt: TGTGCCAGCAGCCAAGGAACCTCTGGGACTCCTTATGGCTACACCTTC

abundance: -
j_gene: TRBJ1-1
v_gene: TRBV7-2
len: 12
d_gene: TRBD1
CDR3aa: CASSNRQGEAFF
CDR3nt: TGTGCCAGCAGCAACCGACAGGGGGAAGCTTTCTTT

abundance: many
j_gene: TRBJ2-3
v_gene: TRBV12-3/TRBV12-4
len: 18
d_gene: TRBD2
CDR3aa: CASSSTPGLTSSTDTQYF
CDR3nt: TGTGCCAGCAGTTCTACCCCGGGACTAACTTCTAGCACAGATACGCAGTATTTT